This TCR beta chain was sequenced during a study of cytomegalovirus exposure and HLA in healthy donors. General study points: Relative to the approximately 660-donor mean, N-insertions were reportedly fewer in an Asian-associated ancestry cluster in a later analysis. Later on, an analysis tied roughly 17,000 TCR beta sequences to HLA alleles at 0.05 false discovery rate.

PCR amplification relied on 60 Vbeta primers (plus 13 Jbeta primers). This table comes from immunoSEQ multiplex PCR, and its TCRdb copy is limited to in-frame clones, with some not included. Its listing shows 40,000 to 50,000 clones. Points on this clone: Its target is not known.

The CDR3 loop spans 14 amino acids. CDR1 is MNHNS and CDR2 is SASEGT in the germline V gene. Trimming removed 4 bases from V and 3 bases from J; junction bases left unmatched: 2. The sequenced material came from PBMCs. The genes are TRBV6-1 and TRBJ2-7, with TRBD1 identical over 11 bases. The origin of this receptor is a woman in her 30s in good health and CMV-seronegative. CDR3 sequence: CASSAGTGGYEQYF. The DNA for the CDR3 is TGTGCCAGCAGTGCCGGGACAGGGGGCTACGAGCAGTACTTC.